The 15 T cell receptor beta chains given below trace back to one sample, sequenced in a study of spatial heterogeneity in lung cancer. TCRdb reprocessed the 5' RACE reads with MiXCR, giving one entry per CDR3 protein. The data show around 8,900 distinct CDR3 sequences, with just under 3% seen just once and roughly an eighth held by the top ten. Whole-study results and caveats: Within tumors, counts of expanded alpha and beta TCRs tracked tumor mutation counts.

Their recognized antigens are unknown. Time point given: sample taken at primary tumor resection. The material sequenced was lung tumor tissue, taken at surgery. Source of these receptors: a male donor with early-stage non-small cell lung cancer.

This clonotype is deemed medium-sized. The chain has TRBV28 and TRBJ1-1; D is ambiguous. The V gene lost 6 bases and the J gene lost 5 bases, with 7 bases spanning the gap. Germline V lookup: CDR1 MDHEN, CDR2 SYDVKM. This CDR3 comprises 11 residues. The CDR3 nucleotides read TGTGCCAGCAGCCCCCGTACTGAAGCTTTCTTT. It codes for CASSPRTEAFF.

The chain is built from TRBV4-2 and TRBJ2-3; TRBD1 agrees at 9 bases. The CDR3 extends over 14 amino acids. Germline CDR1 is LGHNA and CDR2 is YNFKEQ. J lost 4 bases, V lost 5 bases, and 4 bases had no gene match. The DNA of the CDR3 is TGTGCCAGCAGCTCCACAGGGGGCGCAGATACGCAGTATTTT. Translating gives CASSSTGGADTQYF.

This clonotype is medium-sized. V is TRBV9 and J is TRBJ2-3; a weak D match, TRBD2 (7 bases). Germline CDR1 reads SGDLS; CDR2 reads YYNGEE. The CDR3 is 14 amino acids. V lost 7 bases to trimming and J lost 2 bases, with 14 bases between them. CDR3 nucleotide sequence: TGTGCCAGCGGGGGGGGCCGGGTCACAGATACGCAGTATTTT. As protein: CASGGGRVTDTQYF.

This clonotype was seen at least ten times. The gene calls are TRBV27 and TRBJ2-2, with TRBD2 as a possible D gene (6 bases). The germline V gene has CDR1 MNHEY and CDR2 SMNVEV (reference sequence). The ends were cut back, 7 bases at V and 0 bases at J, with 15 bases in the middle. The CDR3 runs 16 residues. This chain's CDR3 is CASILRGITNTGELFF. In DNA, the CDR3 is TGTGCCAGCATTTTGCGGGGAATCACGAACACCGGGGAGCTGTTTTTT.

This clonotype is classed as medium-sized. The V and J genes are TRBV10-3 and TRBJ2-7; 9 bases align to TRBD2. CDR1 ENHRY and CDR2 SYGVKD come from the germline V gene. This CDR3 spans 17 amino acids. J gave up 6 bases and V 8 bases, and 20 bases lay outside the gene matches. CDR3 region: CAIAGGSSGTSLSEQYF. CDR3 DNA: TGTGCCATCGCGGGCGGGAGTAGCGGGACTAGCCTCAGCGAGCAGTACTTC.

Notes on this clonotype: Possible read error: a much larger clone is one base away. The V and J genes are TRBV12-3 or TRBV12-4 and TRBJ2-5, with D perhaps given as TRBD1 or TRBD2 (5 bases each). The CDR3 is 15 residues long. Trimming left V 3 bases short and J 1 base short, with 12 bases between. The CDR3 protein is CASSFQGVGQETQYF. The CDR3 nucleotides read TGTGCCAGCAGTTTTCAGGGAGTGGGCCAAGAGACCCAGTACTTC.

Ten or more counts support this clonotype. The V call is TRBV7-2, the J call TRBJ1-1; D is possibly TRBD1 (5 bases). V lost 5 bases, J lost 8 bases, and 12 bases lay in between. This CDR3 comprises 12 residues. CDR1 and CDR2 from the germline V gene are SGHTA and FQGNSA. CDR3 nucleotide sequence: TGTGCCAGCAGCCGAACAGGAAGAGAAGCTTTCTTT. Residues: CASSRTGREAFF.

This clonotype is labeled as medium-sized. This chain connects TRBV20-1 to TRBJ2-3; D unclear. CDR3 length: 15 amino acids. V lost 3 bases and J lost 0, with 13 bases in between. Germline V gene lookup returns CDR1 DFQATT and CDR2 SNEGSKA (reference sequence). Written as DNA, the CDR3 is TGCAGTGCTAGGTCTGACTTTCCAAGCACAGATACGCAGTATTTT. Translation gives CSARSDFPSTDTQYF.

This clonotype was recorded at least ten times. The V call is TRBV7-9, the J call TRBJ2-2; D might be TRBD1 (6 bases). Trimming removed 5 bases from V and 1 base from J, with 20 bases in between. Germline V gene lookup returns CDR1 SEHNR and CDR2 FQNEAQ (reference sequence). The CDR3 length is 18 residues. CDR3 DNA sequence: TGTGCCAGCAGCCAACGCACGTCAGGGGTGGGGAACACCGGGGAGCTGTTTTTT. Protein sequence: CASSQRTSGVGNTGELFF. Using reference TRBV7-9 and TRBJ2-2 for the parts outside the CDR3, the full variable domain is DTGVSQNPRHKITKRGQNVTFRCDPISEHNRLYWYRQTLGQGPEFLTYFQNEAQLEKSRLLSDRFSAERPKGSFSTLEIQRTEQGDSAMYLCASSQRTSGVGNTGELFFGEGSRLTVL.

This clonotype showed up many times. The rearrangement links TRBV6-5 to TRBJ2-3; the match to TRBD2 covers 8 bases. Trimming removed 5 bases from V and 2 bases from J; junction bases left unmatched: 3. Germline V CDR1 and CDR2: MNHEY, SVGAGI. The CDR3 covers 14 residues. The CDR3 protein is CASSHSGDTDTQYF. The CDR3 region has the DNA TGTGCCAGCAGTCATAGCGGGGACACAGATACGCAGTATTTT.

This clonotype was recorded at least ten times. The rearrangement links TRBV30 to TRBJ2-2; D ambiguous. V was trimmed by 7 bases and J by 10 bases, leaving 16 bases between them. CDR1 is GTSNPN, CDR2 SVGIG, per germline (reference sequence). The CDR3 covers 12 residues. DNA of the CDR3: TGTGCCTTCTCTGACCCTGTGGCGGAGCTGTTTTTT. Translating it yields CAFSDPVAELFF.

This clonotype was recorded many times. The CDR3 spells CASSARTSFDNEQFF. The CDR3 nucleotides are TGTGCCAGCAGTGCCCGGACTAGCTTCGACAATGAGCAGTTCTTC. The V and J genes are TRBV2 and TRBJ2-1; 8 positions agree with TRBD2. The J segment lost 5 bases and the V segment lost 4 bases, leaving 7 bases of the junction unmatched. The CDR3 spans 15 residues. Germline assignment: CDR1 SNHLY and CDR2 FYNNEI.

This clonotype rates as medium-sized. The rearrangement joins TRBV11-2 to TRBJ1-1, with D maybe TRBD1 (5 bases). Trimming left V 5 bases short and J 1 base short, with 8 bases between. The CDR3 covers 13 residues. Germline V gene sequence: CDR1 SGHAT, CDR2 FQNNGV. The CDR3 protein is CASSLGPNTEAFF. The CDR3 DNA reads as TGTGCCAGCAGCCTGGGACCGAACACTGAAGCTTTCTTT.

This clonotype was observed at least ten times. The rearrangement joins TRBV12-3 or TRBV12-4 to TRBJ1-2; tentatively, D is TRBD1 (5 bases). V gave up 3 bases and J gave up 9 bases, with 11 bases separating them. This CDR3 region has 12 residues. This CDR3 is CASSFGHRSYTF. CDR3 bases: TGTGCCAGCAGTTTCGGACACCGCAGCTACACCTTC.

In this sample, this clonotype turned up many times. The chain recombines TRBV20-1 with TRBJ2-3; 8 bases agree with TRBD2. V was clipped by 5 bases and J by 2 bases; unmatched bases: 12. Germline V lookup: CDR1 DFQATT, CDR2 SNEGSKA (reference sequence). This CDR3 contains 16 residues. In DNA, the CDR3 is TGCAGTGCTTCCTCGTGGGCGGGGGGTGTCACAGATACGCAGTATTTT. This codes for CSASSWAGGVTDTQYF.